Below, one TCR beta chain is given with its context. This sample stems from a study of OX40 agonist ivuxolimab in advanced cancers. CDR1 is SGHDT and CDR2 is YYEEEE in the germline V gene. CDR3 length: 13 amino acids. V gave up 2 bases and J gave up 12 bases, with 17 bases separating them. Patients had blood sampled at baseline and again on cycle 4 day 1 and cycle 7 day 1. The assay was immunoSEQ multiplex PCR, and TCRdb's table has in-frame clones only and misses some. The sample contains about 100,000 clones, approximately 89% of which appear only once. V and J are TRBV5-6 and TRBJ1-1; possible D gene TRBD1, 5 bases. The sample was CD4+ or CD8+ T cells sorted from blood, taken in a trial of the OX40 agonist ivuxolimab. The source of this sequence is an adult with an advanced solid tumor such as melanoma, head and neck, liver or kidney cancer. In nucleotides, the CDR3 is TGTGCCAGCAGCTTAAGGGGCCCAACCGGGACTTTCTTT. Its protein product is CASSLRGPTGTFF.